This record covers a single T cell receptor beta chain. Its target antigen remains unknown. No much larger clone is present one base from it, and per-base qualities are unavailable. The library was generated by the immunoSEQ multiplex PCR assay. In TCRdb, the immuneACCESS table is reduced to in-frame sequences with V and J assigned. These tables do not hold every clone; where another copy was compared, an unresolved V gene accounts for under half, and the others remain unexplained. For this sample the table gives about 9,400 clones, of which more than 70% were detected only once. The top ten constitute 0.85% to 1% of the sample. This specimen comes from a study of PD-1 blockade in mismatch repair-deficient tumors (dated by TCRdb to 2016 to 2017). With regard to the full study: Between late 2013 and 2016, the trial enrolled approximately 90 consecutive patients with eleven to twelve types of mismatch repair-deficient cancer, all of whom had received prior treatment and were progressing. Tumor-associated T cell clones were tracked in the peripheral blood of patients responding to PD-1 blockade by deep sequencing of TCR CDR3 regions.

V is cut back by 10 bases and J by 2 bases, with 6 bases in the junction unmatched. The CDR3 covers 13 residues, taking in both the cysteine and the phenylalanine. CDR3 DNA is the only sequence kept; it has 39 bases, read in frame from the first base. CDR1 and CDR2 (ENHRY, SYGVKD) derive from the germline V gene. Mismatch repair deficiency was established in every enrolled patient by polymerase chain reaction or immunohistochemistry. Three patients who responded to pembrolizumab therapy underwent TCR sequencing. In the phase II trial, pembrolizumab PD-1 blockade was tested prospectively in advanced mismatch repair-deficient cancers, no matter which tissue of origin the cancers came from. Peripheral blood T cell samples were collected serially, before PD-1 blockade began and at several time points afterward. Blood sampling time points were reported as weeks after the first dose of pembrolizumab. The paper as a whole reports these results and caveats: Tumor-resident clones, often undetectable in blood before treatment, expanded rapidly after pembrolizumab and then contracted, generally before radiologic responses.

The clonotype was recovered from an adult with mismatch repair-deficient cancer. This chain is built from TRBV10-3 and TRBJ2-7; 9 junctional bases match TRBD2. Sample: PBMCs, taken approximately 49 weeks after starting pembrolizumab. The CDR3 reads as follows: CATREREAYEQYF. Read as DNA, the sequence is TGTGCCACCAGGGAGCGGGAGGCCTACGAGCAGTACTTC.